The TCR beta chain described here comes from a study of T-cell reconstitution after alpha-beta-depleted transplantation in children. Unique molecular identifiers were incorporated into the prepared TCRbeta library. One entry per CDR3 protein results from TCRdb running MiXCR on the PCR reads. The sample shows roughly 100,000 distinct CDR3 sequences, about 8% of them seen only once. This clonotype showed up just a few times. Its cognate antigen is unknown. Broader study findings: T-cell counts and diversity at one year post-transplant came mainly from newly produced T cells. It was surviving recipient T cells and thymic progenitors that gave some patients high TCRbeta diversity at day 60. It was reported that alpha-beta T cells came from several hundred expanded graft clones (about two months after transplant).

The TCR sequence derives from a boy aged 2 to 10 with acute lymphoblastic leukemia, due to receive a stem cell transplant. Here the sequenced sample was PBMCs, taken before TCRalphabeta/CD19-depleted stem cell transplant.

The CDR3 DNA is TGTGCCACCAGCAGAGATACGGCAATCTACGTGAGCAATGAGCAGTTCTTC. It specifies CATSRDTAIYVSNEQFF. The V call is TRBV15, the J call TRBJ2-1, with no clear D. The CDR3 totals 17 residues. Trimming left V 0 bases short and J 6 bases short, with 18 bases between. The germline V gene encodes CDR1 LNHNV and CDR2 YYDKDF (reference sequence). Supplemented by reference TRBV15 and TRBJ2-1, the full variable domain reads DAMVIQNPRYQVTQFGKPVTLSCSQTLNHNVMYWYQQKSSQAPKLLFHYYDKDFNNEADTPDNFQSRRPNTSFCFLDIRSPGLGDTAMYLCATSRDTAIYVSNEQFFGPGTRLTVL.